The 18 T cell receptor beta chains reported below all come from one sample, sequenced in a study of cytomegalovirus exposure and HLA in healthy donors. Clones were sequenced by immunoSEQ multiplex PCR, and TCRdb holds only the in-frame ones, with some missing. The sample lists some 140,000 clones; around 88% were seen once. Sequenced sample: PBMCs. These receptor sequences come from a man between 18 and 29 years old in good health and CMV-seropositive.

CDR3 in amino acids: CASSGGRGAGIYNEQFF. CDR3 bases: TGTGCCAGCAGTGGAGGCCGGGGAGCGGGAATCTACAATGAGCAGTTCTTC. This rearrangement joins TRBV25-1 to TRBJ2-1; 7 bases agree with TRBD2. The CDR3 has 17 amino acids. Germline CDR1 is MGHDK and CDR2 is SYGVNS. After removal of 4 bases from V and 3 bases from J, the junction contained 12 bases not matched to a gene.

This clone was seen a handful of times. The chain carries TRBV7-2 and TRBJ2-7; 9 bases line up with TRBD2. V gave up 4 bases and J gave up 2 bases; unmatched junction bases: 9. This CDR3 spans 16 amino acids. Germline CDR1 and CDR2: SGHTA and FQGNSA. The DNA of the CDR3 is TGTGCCAGCAGCTCCCAGGGCCTAGCGGGGCCCTACGAGCAGTACTTC. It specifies CASSSQGLAGPYEQYF.

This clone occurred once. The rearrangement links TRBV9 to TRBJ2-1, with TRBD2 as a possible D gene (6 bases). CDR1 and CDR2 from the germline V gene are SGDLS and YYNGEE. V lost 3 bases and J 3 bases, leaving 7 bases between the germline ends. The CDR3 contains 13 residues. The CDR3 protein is CASSGSGYNEQFF. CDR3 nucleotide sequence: TGTGCCAGCAGCGGTAGCGGCTACAATGAGCAGTTCTTC.

Written as DNA, the CDR3 is TGTGCCAGCGGATCCGGGACAAGCAATGAAAAACTGTTTTTT. It encodes CASGSGTSNEKLFF. The rearrangement joins TRBV6-5 to TRBJ1-4, with TRBD1 as a possible D gene (6 bases). The CDR3 is 14 residues long. V dropped 8 bases and J dropped 5 bases, with 15 bases sitting between them. The V gene's germline CDR1 is MNHEY and CDR2 SVGAGI.

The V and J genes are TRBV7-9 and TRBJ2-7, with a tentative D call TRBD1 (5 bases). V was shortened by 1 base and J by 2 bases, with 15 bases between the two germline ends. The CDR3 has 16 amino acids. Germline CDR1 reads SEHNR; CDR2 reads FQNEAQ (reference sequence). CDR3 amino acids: CASSLVGVVGTYEQYF. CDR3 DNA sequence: TGTGCCAGCAGCTTAGTAGGGGTGGTTGGCACCTACGAGCAGTACTTC.

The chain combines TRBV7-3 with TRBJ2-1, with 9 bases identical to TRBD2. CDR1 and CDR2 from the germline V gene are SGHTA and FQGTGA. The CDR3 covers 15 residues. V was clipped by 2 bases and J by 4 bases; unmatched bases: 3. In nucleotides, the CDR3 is TGTGCCAGCAGCTTACTAGCGGGACGATACAATGAGCAGTTCTTC. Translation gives CASSLLAGRYNEQFF.

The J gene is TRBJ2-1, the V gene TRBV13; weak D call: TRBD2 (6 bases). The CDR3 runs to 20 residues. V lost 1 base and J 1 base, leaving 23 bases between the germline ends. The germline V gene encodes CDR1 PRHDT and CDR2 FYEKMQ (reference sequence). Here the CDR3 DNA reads TGTGCCAGCAGCTTAGTCTCGGGGTTCGGCGGGATAGGTTCCTACAATGAGCAGTTCTTC. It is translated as CASSLVSGFGGIGSYNEQFF.

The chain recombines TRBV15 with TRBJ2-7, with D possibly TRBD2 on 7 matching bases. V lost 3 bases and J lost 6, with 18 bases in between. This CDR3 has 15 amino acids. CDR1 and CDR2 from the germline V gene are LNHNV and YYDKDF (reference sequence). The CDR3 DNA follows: TGTGCCACCAGCAGGGGGGGGGCCCTCCTCGTCGAGCAGTACTTC. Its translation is CATSRGGALLVEQYF.

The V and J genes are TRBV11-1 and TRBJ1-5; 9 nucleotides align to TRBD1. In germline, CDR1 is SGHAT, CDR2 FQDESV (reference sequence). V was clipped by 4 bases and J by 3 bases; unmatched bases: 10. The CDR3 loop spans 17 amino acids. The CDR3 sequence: CASSYAGTGLNNQPQHF. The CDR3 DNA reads TGTGCCAGCAGCTATGCCGGGACAGGGCTTAACAATCAGCCCCAGCATTTT.

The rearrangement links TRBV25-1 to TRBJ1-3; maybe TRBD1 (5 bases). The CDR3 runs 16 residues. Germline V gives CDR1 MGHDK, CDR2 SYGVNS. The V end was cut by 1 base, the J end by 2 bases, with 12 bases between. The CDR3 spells CASSEFGGEAGNTIYF. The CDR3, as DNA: TGTGCCAGCAGTGAATTTGGGGGGGAAGCTGGAAACACCATATATTTT.

The CDR3 nucleotides read TGTGCCAGCAGCTTAGGGAGCGGGAGGGCCCGGGAGACCCAGTACTTC. Encoded protein: CASSLGSGRARETQYF. The V gene is TRBV7-9, the J gene TRBJ2-5, with 10 bases matching TRBD2. Germline CDR1 and CDR2: SEHNR and FQNEAQ (reference sequence). The CDR3 extends over 16 amino acids. The ends lost 1 base at V and 5 bases at J; junction bases unmatched: 7.

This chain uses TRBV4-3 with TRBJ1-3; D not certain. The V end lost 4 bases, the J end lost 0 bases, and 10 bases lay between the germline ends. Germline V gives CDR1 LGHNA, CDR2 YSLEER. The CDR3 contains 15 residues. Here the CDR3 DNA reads TGCGCCAGCAGCCTTATCCGGGACTCTGGAAACACCATATATTTT. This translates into CASSLIRDSGNTIYF.

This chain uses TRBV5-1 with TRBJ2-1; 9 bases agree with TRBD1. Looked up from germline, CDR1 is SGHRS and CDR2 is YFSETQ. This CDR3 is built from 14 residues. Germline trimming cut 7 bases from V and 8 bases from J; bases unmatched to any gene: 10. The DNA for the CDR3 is TGCGCCAGCTGGGGGGACAGGGTCTCCCATGAGCAGTTCTTC. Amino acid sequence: CASWGDRVSHEQFF.

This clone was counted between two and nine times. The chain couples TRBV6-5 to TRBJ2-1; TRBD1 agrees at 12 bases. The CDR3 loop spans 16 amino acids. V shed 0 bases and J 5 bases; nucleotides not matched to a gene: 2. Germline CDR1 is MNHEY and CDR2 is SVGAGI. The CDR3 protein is CASSYSGTGGHNEQFF. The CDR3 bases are TGTGCCAGCAGTTACTCCGGGACAGGGGGCCACAATGAGCAGTTCTTC.

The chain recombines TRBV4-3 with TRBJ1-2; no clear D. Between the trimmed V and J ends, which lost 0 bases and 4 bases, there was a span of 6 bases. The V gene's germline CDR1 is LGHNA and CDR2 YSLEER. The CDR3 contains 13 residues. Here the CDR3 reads CASSQDRGYGYTF. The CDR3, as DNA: TGCGCCAGCAGCCAAGATCGGGGCTATGGCTACACCTTC.

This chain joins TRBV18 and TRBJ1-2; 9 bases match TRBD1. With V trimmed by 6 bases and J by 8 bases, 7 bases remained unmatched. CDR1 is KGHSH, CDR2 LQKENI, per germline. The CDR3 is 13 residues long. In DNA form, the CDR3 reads TGTGCCAGCTCGTCGGGACAGGGAGAAGGCTACACCTTC. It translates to CASSSGQGEGYTF.

The DNA of the CDR3 is TGTGCCAGCGGAGACCTCTCCTACAATGAGCAGTTCTTC. Translation: CASGDLSYNEQFF. V gene TRBV7-6 combines with J gene TRBJ2-1; D ambiguous. Per the germline V gene, CDR1 is SGHVS and CDR2 is FNYEAQ. V shed 8 bases and J shed 0 bases, with 8 bases lying between them. This CDR3 contains 13 residues.

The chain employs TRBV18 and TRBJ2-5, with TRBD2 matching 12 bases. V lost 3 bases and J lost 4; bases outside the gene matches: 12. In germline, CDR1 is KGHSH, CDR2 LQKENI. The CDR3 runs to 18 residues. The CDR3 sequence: CASSPLAGGPYLGETQYF. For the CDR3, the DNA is TGTGCCAGCTCACCCCTAGCGGGGGGGCCGTATTTAGGAGAGACCCAGTACTTC.